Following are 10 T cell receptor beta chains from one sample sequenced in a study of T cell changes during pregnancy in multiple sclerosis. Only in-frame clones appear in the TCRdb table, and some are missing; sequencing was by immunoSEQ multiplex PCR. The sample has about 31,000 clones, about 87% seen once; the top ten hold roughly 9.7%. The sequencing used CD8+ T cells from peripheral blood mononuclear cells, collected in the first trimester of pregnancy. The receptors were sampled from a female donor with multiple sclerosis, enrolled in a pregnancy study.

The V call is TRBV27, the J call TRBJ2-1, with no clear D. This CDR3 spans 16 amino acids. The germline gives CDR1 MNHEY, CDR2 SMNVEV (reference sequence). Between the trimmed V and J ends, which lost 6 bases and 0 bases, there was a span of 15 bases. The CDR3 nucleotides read TGTGCCAGCAGCCCACAGAAACTTAGCTCCTACAATGAGCAGTTCTTC. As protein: CASSPQKLSSYNEQFF.

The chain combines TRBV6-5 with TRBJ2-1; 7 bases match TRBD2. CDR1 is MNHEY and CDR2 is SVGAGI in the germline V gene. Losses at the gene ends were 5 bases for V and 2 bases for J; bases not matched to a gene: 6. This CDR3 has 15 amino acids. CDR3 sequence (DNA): TGTGCCAGCAGTCCTAGCGGCTCTGCCTACAATGAGCAGTTCTTC. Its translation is CASSPSGSAYNEQFF.

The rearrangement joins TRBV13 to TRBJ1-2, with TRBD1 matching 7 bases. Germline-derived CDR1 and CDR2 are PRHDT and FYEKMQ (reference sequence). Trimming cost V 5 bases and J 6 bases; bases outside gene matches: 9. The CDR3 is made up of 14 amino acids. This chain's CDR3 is CASSPMTGYDGYTF. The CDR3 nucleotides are TGTGCCAGCAGCCCCATGACAGGGTACGATGGCTACACCTTC.

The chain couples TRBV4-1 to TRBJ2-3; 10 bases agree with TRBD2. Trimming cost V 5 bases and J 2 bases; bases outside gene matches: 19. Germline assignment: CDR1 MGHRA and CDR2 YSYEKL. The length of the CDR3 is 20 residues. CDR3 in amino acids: CASSGPPSGRARQPTDTQYF. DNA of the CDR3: TGCGCCAGCAGCGGCCCCCCAAGCGGGAGGGCACGCCAACCCACAGATACGCAGTATTTT.

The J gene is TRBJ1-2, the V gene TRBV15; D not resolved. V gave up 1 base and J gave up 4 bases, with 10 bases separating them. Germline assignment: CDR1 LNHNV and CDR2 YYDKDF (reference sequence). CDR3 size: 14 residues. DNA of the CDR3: TGTGCCACCAGCAGAGGCCAGATCCTCTATGGCTACACCTTC. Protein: CATSRGQILYGYTF.

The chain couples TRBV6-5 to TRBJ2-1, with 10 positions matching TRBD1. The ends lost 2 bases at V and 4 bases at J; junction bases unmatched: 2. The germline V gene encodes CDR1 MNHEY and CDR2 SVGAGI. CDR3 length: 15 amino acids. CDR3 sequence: CASSYGTGEYNEQFF. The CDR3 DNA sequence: TGTGCCAGCAGTTACGGGACAGGGGAGTACAATGAGCAGTTCTTC.

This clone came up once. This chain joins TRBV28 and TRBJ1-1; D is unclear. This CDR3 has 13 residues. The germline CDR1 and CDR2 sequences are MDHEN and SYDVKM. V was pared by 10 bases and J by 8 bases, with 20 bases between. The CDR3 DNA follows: TGTGCCATCCGTCCCCCCGACGACGGGGAAGCTTTCTTT. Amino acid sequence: CAIRPPDDGEAFF.

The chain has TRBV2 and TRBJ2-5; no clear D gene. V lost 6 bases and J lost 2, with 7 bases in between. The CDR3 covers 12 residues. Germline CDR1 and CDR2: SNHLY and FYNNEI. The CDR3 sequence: CASRRRQETQYF. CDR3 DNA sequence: TGTGCCAGCAGACGGAGACAAGAGACCCAGTACTTC.

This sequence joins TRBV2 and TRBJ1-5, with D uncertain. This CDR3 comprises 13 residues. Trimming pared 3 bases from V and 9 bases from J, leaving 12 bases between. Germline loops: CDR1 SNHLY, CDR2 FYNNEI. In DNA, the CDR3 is TGTGCCAGCAGTGAGAGGGATATCGGGCCCCAGCATTTT. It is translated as CASSERDIGPQHF.

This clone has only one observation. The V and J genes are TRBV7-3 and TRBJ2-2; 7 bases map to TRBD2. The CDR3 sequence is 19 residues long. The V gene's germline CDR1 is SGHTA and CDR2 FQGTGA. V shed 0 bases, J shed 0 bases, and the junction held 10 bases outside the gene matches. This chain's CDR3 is CASSLTHLAEFANTGELFF. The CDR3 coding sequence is TGTGCCAGCAGCTTAACCCATCTAGCGGAGTTCGCGAACACCGGGGAGCTGTTTTTT.